The T cell receptor (beta chain) described here comes from a study of cytomegalovirus exposure and HLA in healthy donors. Notes on the study in general: A few CMV-associated chains were confirmed in vitro to be specific for CMV antigens.

The repertoire was sequenced with immunoSEQ multiplex PCR; TCRdb's copy has only in-frame clones and lacks some. The table records tens of thousands of clones, less than 95% of them present only once. CDR1 is SGHNT, CDR2 YYREEE, per germline (reference sequence). V was pared by 1 base and J by 6 bases, with 11 bases between. The CDR3 covers 15 residues. About this clone itself: The antigen remains unidentified.

Sequenced material: PBMCs. The rearrangement joins TRBV5-4 to TRBJ1-6; possibly TRBD1 for D (6 bases). The TCR comes from a woman under 30 in good health and CMV-seropositive. CDR3 coding DNA: TGTGCCAGCAGCTTGCGCGGACAGAGTAATTCACCCCTCCACTTT. It specifies CASSLRGQSNSPLHF.